A few counts support the clone carrying this T cell receptor (beta chain). V shed 6 bases, J shed 10 bases, and the junction held 12 bases outside the gene matches. Per the germline V gene, CDR1 is MNHEY and CDR2 is SMNVEV (reference sequence). This CDR3 is built from 14 residues. This sample is drawn from a study of glioma-infiltrating T cells. Amplification of TCR alpha and beta CDR3 regions from RNA used iRepertoire nested multiplex PCR. TCRdb analysed the multiplex PCR reads with MiXCR anew, one entry per CDR3 protein. Of under 150,000 distinct CDR3 sequences in the sample, around 25% were seen once.

This receptor was taken from a human donor with low-grade glioma or glioblastoma, undergoing nonglioma brain surgery, or in good health (not recorded which). The sequencing input was glioma tissue, nonneoplastic brain tissue, or PBMCs (not recorded which). The chain couples TRBV27 to TRBJ2-1, with 7 bases matching TRBD1. The CDR3 is CASRQGDLSYEQFF. The CDR3 DNA is TGTGCCAGCAGGCAGGGGGACCTGAGCTACGAGCAGTTCTTC.